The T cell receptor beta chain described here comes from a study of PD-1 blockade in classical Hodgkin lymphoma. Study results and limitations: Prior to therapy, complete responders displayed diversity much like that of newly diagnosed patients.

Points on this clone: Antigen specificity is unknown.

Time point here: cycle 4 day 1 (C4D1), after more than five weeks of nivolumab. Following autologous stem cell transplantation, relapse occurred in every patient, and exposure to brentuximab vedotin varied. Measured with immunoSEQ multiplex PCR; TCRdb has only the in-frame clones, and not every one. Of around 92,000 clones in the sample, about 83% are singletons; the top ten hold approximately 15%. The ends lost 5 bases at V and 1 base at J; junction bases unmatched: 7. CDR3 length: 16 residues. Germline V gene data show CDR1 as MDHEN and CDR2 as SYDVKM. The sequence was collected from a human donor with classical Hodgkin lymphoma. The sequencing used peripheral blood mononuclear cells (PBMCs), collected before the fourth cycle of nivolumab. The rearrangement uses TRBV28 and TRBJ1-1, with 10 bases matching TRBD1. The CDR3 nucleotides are TGTGCCAGCAGTCCCATGACAGGGGGCGCGAACACTGAAGCTTTCTTT. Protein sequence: CASSPMTGGANTEAFF.